The 2 T cell receptor beta chains reported below all come from one sample, sequenced in a study of regulatory T cells in long-lasting Graves disease. As to time point: newly diagnosed GD, antithyroid drugs for less than 3 months. Researchers made the TCR library from RNA that was extracted from PBMCs. Through Arm-PCR of CDR3 regions and iRepertoire HTBI primers, TCR beta libraries were built. TCRdb ran MiXCR on the multiplex PCR reads and lists one entry per CDR3 protein. This sample has about 420,000 distinct CDR3 sequences, with less than 20% found just once. These data were also reused for a study on T cells in Graves' hyperthyroidism and ophthalmopathy.

This specimen consisted of peripheral blood mononuclear cells (PBMCs), obtained at new diagnosis, from a patient treated with antithyroid drugs. These receptors were collected from a woman aged 18-35 years with Graves disease.

This clonotype was seen more than once but under ten times. The chain uses TRBV14 and TRBJ2-5, with 11 bases aligning to TRBD2. From germline, CDR1 is SGHDN and CDR2 FVKESK. V lost 3 bases to trimming and J lost 5 bases; unmatched junction nucleotides: 8. The CDR3 spans 16 residues. The CDR3 spells CASSHGRLAGKETQYF. In DNA form, the CDR3 reads TGTGCCAGCAGCCACGGTCGACTAGCGGGAAAGGAGACCCAGTACTTC. Using reference TRBV14 and TRBJ2-5 for the parts outside the CDR3, the full variable domain is EAGVTQFPSHSVIEKGQTVTLRCDPISGHDNLYWYRRVMGKEIKFLLHFVKESKQDESGMPNNRFLAERTGGTYSTLKVQPAELEDSGVYFCASSHGRLAGKETQYFGPGTRLLVL.

This clonotype occurred many times. V is TRBV27 and J is TRBJ2-1; D is unclear. The CDR3 is 13 residues long. Germline lookup yields CDR1 MNHEY and CDR2 SMNVEV (reference sequence). The ends were cut back, 6 bases at V and 4 bases at J, with 10 bases in the middle. The CDR3 nucleotides read TGTGCCAGCAGCTTTGGCGTATACAATGAGCAGTTCTTC. Translation gives CASSFGVYNEQFF.